The 23 T cell receptor beta chains below were found in one sample sequenced in a study of CD8+CD57+ T cells in acquired aplastic anemia. All sequencing subjects had displayed CD8+CD57+ cell expansion on flow cytometry. Profiling of TCR beta VDJ combinations and CDR3 sequences used genomic DNA as template. TCRdb ran MiXCR on the reads and lists one entry per CDR3 protein. The sample contains hundreds of thousands of distinct CDR3 sequences, approximately 33% of which appear only once. Source material: sorted CD4+, CD8+, or CD8+CD57+ T cells (not recorded which) from PBMCs. These receptors were collected from a human donor with aplastic anemia.

This chain joins TRBV2 and TRBJ2-7; 8 bases line up with TRBD2. The CDR3 runs to 16 residues. The junction had 17 bases not matched to a gene; V was cut back by 7 bases and J by 6 bases. Germline lookup yields CDR1 SNHLY and CDR2 FYNNEI. The CDR3 sequence is CASKGGSGTSSAEQYF. CDR3 in DNA: TGTGCCAGCAAAGGTGGCTCCGGGACTAGTTCGGCCGAGCAGTACTTC.

This clonotype was observed once. The chain combines TRBV2 with TRBJ2-5; D is ambiguous. Germline CDR1 is SNHLY and CDR2 is FYNNEI. The CDR3 totals 15 residues. Trimming took off 6 bases at V and 5 bases at J, with 19 bases between the two ends. Here the CDR3 reads CASSRPRPGRETQYF. CDR3 nucleotide sequence: TGTGCCAGCAGCCGCCCGCGGCCTGGGCGGGAGACCCAGTACTTC.

For this clonotype: This sequence may be a read error, since a much larger clone differs from it by one base. This chain joins TRBV2 and TRBJ2-7; the D gene is possibly TRBD2 (6 bases). CDR3 size: 14 residues. The germline V gene encodes CDR1 SNHLY and CDR2 FYNNEI. Trimming removed 3 bases at V and 3 bases at J, with 12 bases between. CDR3 nucleotides: TGTGCCAGCAGTGACGGGAGACGCTACTACGAGCAGTACTTC. Encoded protein: CASSDGRRYYEQYF.

This clonotype has a handful of counts. The V gene is TRBV12-3 or TRBV12-4, the J gene TRBJ1-2, with D perhaps matching TRBD1 (6 bases). This CDR3 has 13 amino acids. V was trimmed by 5 bases and J by 7 bases, leaving 14 bases between them. The CDR3 loop is CASSPDQGFGYTF. The CDR3 bases are TGTGCCAGCAGTCCAGATCAGGGGTTTGGCTACACCTTC.

The chain carries TRBV5-1 and TRBJ1-2; TRBD1 matches 9 bases. In germline, CDR1 is SGHRS, CDR2 YFSETQ. V was pared by 4 bases and J by 0 bases, with 4 bases of the junction left unmatched. The CDR3 runs 15 residues. The DNA of the CDR3 is TGCGCCAGCAGCCCGGGACAGGGAGCTAACTATGGCTACACCTTC. Protein product: CASSPGQGANYGYTF.

Concerning this clonotype: A much larger clone sits a single nucleotide away, making a read error possible. The genes are TRBV2 and TRBJ1-3; D gene uncertain. This CDR3 has 14 amino acids. CDR1 and CDR2 from the germline V gene are SNHLY and FYNNEI. The chain's CDR3 is CASSDSHSGNTVYF. The CDR3 DNA sequence: TGTGCCAGCAGTGACAGCCACTCTGGAAACACCGTATATTTT.

This clonotype was picked up many times. The gene calls are TRBV20-1 and TRBJ2-3; D is perhaps TRBD1 or TRBD2 (5 bases each). CDR1 DFQATT and CDR2 SNEGSKA come from the germline V gene (reference sequence). There are 12 residues in the CDR3. Trimming took 2 bases from V and 8 from J, leaving 11 bases between them. The CDR3 DNA reads as TGCAGTGCTAGATGGGACGGGATTACGCAGTATTTT. It encodes CSARWDGITQYF.

This chain connects TRBV14 to TRBJ2-4; 7 nucleotides align to TRBD1. With 1 base clipped from V and 6 bases from J, the junction kept 12 bases outside the gene matches. The CDR3 runs 17 residues. CDR1 and CDR2 (germline): SGHDN, FVKESK. The CDR3: CASSQVEWRQGRNIQYF. The DNA for the CDR3 is TGTGCCAGCAGCCAAGTTGAGTGGAGACAGGGCAGAAACATTCAGTACTTC.

This rearrangement joins TRBV19 to TRBJ1-5; D unresolved. This CDR3 region has 12 residues. The V and J ends lost 6 bases and 5 bases respectively, with 8 bases between them. The germline V gene has CDR1 LNHDA and CDR2 SQIVND (reference sequence). Here the CDR3 DNA reads TGTGCCAGTAGGGGGAGCGATCAGCCCCAGCATTTT. As protein: CASRGSDQPQHF. The entire variable domain, with the rest obtained from reference TRBV19 and TRBJ1-5, is as follows: DGGITQSPKYLFRKEGQNVTLSCEQNLNHDAMYWYRQDPGQGLRLIYYSQIVNDFQKGDIAEGYSVSREKKESFPLTVTSAQKNPTAFYLCASRGSDQPQHFGDGTRLSIL.

The chain is built from TRBV20-1 and TRBJ2-5; 13 bases align to TRBD2. Germline CDR1 reads DFQATT; CDR2 reads SNEGSKA (reference sequence). V dropped 5 bases and J dropped 5; count of bases not matched to a gene: 5. The CDR3 has 14 residues. This CDR3 reads CSAGTSGVIETQYF. The CDR3 DNA is TGCAGTGCTGGGACTAGCGGGGTCATTGAGACCCAGTACTTC.

For this clonotype: The missing conserved phenylalanine or tryptophan at the end of this CDR3 makes a read error likely. The DNA is omitted, as the CDR3 cannot be located on it reliably, and the CDR3 follows TCRdb's listing. CDR3 residues: CAIRGGAGGEQSY. The chain links TRBV10-3 to TRBJ1-4; the table assigns TRBD1, which was not confirmed against the DNA. From its first to its last residue, the CDR3 has 13 amino acids. Germline V CDR1 and CDR2: ENHRY, SYGVKD.

As to this clonotype: A much larger clone is a single base away; this may be a read error. The chain carries TRBV19 and TRBJ2-6, with D possibly TRBD2 on 6 matching bases. This CDR3 contains 16 residues. Germline V lookup: CDR1 LNHDA, CDR2 SQIVND (reference sequence). CDR3 protein: CVSSPDGGAGANVLTF. For the CDR3, the DNA is TGTGTCAGTAGTCCCGATGGAGGGGCTGGGGCCAACGTCCTGACTTTC.

The J gene is TRBJ2-1, the V gene TRBV9; D is undetermined. Germline CDR1 reads SGDLS; CDR2 reads YYNGEE. Trimming removed 4 bases at V and 1 base at J, with 15 bases between. The length of the CDR3 is 16 residues. The CDR3 spells CASSLEGKGSYNEQFF. The CDR3 DNA is TGTGCCAGCAGCCTCGAAGGGAAAGGATCCTACAATGAGCAGTTCTTC.

This chain joins TRBV4-2 and TRBJ2-3; 8 bases line up with TRBD1. The junction had 13 bases not matched to a gene; V was cut back by 8 bases and J by 6 bases. The CDR3 sequence is 15 residues long. Germline CDR1 reads LGHNA; CDR2 reads YNFKEQ. This chain's CDR3 is CASGGTGQRGDTQYF. The CDR3 coding sequence is TGTGCCAGCGGGGGGACAGGACAAAGGGGGGATACGCAGTATTTT.

This clonotype was picked up a small number of times. V is TRBV12-3 or TRBV12-4 and J is TRBJ2-5; D perhaps matches TRBD1 (6 bases). The CDR3 extends over 14 amino acids. V lost 3 bases and J 1 base, leaving 9 bases between the germline ends. CDR3 in amino acids: CASSLARGQETQYF. CDR3 in DNA: TGTGCCAGCAGTTTGGCCAGGGGCCAAGAGACCCAGTACTTC.

The chain carries TRBV2 and TRBJ2-7; 7 bases match TRBD2. The CDR3 has 15 amino acids. Germline V CDR1 and CDR2: SNHLY, FYNNEI. V was clipped by 4 bases and J by 0 bases; unmatched bases: 6. CDR3 in amino acids: CASSVGGGSSYEQYF. The CDR3 bases are TGTGCCAGCAGTGTGGGCGGGGGATCCTCCTACGAGCAGTACTTC.

The chain employs TRBV7-3 and TRBJ2-1; possibly TRBD1 for D (6 bases). Trimming left V 5 bases short and J 9 bases short, with 17 bases between. Germline V CDR1 and CDR2: SGHTA, FQGTGA. The CDR3 loop spans 14 amino acids. The CDR3 protein is CASSANNVRGEQFF. In nucleotides, the CDR3 is TGTGCCAGCAGCGCCAACAACGTCAGGGGTGAGCAGTTCTTC.

The chain employs TRBV7-9 and TRBJ2-7; D uncertain. CDR1 SEHNR and CDR2 FQNEAQ come from the germline V gene (reference sequence). V gave up 4 bases and J gave up 3 bases, with 10 bases separating them. The CDR3 is 13 amino acids. CDR3 loop: CASSSGLGYEQYF. The CDR3 bases are TGTGCCAGCAGCTCTGGGCTAGGCTACGAGCAGTACTTC.

This clonotype was picked up many times. V gene TRBV19 combines with J gene TRBJ2-7; TRBD2 matches 8 bases. The CDR3 spans 15 residues. Germline assignment: CDR1 LNHDA and CDR2 SQIVND (reference sequence). Losses at the gene ends were 3 bases for V and 6 bases for J; bases not matched to a gene: 10. CDR3 nucleotides: TGTGCCAGTAGTATCACGGGAGGGCAAGCCGGCGAGCAGTACTTC. Protein product: CASSITGGQAGEQYF. Looking up the rest from reference TRBV19 and TRBJ2-7 gives the full variable domain: DGGITQSPKYLFRKEGQNVTLSCEQNLNHDAMYWYRQDPGQGLRLIYYSQIVNDFQKGDIAEGYSVSREKKESFPLTVTSAQKNPTAFYLCASSITGGQAGEQYFGPGTRLTVT.

The chain recombines TRBV9 with TRBJ1-6; D unclear. The germline V gene has CDR1 SGDLS and CDR2 YYNGEE. V lost 0 bases, J lost 6 bases, and 13 bases lay in between. There are 16 residues in the CDR3. The DNA for the CDR3 is TGTGCCAGCAGCGTAGGGGCAGATACTACTAATTCACCCCTCCACTTT. It specifies CASSVGADTTNSPLHF.

This clonotype was recorded a few times. This chain uses TRBV5-1 with TRBJ2-3, with D unresolved. In germline, CDR1 is SGHRS, CDR2 YFSETQ. Trimming removed 0 bases from V and 6 bases from J, with 20 bases in between. CDR3 length: 17 residues. CDR3 nucleotides: TGCGCCAGCAGCTTGGCCCAACGACTCGCCATGGGCGATACGCAGTATTTT. This encodes CASSLAQRLAMGDTQYF.

J is TRBJ1-1 and V is TRBV7-8, with a tentative D call TRBD1 (6 bases). Looked up from germline, CDR1 is SGHVS and CDR2 is FQNEAQ. V was cut by 5 bases and J by 6 bases, with 10 bases left in between. The CDR3 has 12 amino acids. The CDR3 coding sequence is TGTGCCAGCAGCACGAGGGGGGCTGAAGCTTTCTTT. The encoded protein is CASSTRGAEAFF.

This clonotype has a count of ten or more. The chain combines TRBV5-8 with TRBJ1-6; possibly TRBD1 for D (6 bases). The ends were cut back, 7 bases at V and 6 bases at J, with 14 bases in the middle. From germline, CDR1 is SGHTS and CDR2 YDEGEE. This CDR3 is built from 14 residues. The CDR3 protein is CASSQGIVNSPLHF. The CDR3 region has the DNA TGTGCCAGCTCACAGGGTATTGTTAATTCACCCCTCCACTTT. Combining the CDR3 with reference TRBV5-8 and TRBJ1-6 gives the whole variable domain EAGVTQSPTHLIKTRGQQATLRCSPISGHTSVYWYQQALGLGLQFLLWYDEGEERNRGNFPPRFSGRQFPNYSSELNVNALELEDSALYLCASSQGIVNSPLHFGNGTRLTVT.